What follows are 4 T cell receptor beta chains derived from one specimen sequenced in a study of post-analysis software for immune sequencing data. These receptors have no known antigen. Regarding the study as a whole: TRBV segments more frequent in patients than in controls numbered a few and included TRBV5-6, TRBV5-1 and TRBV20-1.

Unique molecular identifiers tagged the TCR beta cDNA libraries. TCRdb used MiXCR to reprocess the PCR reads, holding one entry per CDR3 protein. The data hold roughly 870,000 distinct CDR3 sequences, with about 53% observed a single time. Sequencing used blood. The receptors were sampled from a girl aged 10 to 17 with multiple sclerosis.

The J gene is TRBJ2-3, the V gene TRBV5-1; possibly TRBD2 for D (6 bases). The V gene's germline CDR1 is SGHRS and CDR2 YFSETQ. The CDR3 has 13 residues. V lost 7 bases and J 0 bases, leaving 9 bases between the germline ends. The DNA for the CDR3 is TGCGCCAGCGGAGCGGGCAGCACAGATACGCAGTATTTT. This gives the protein CASGAGSTDTQYF.

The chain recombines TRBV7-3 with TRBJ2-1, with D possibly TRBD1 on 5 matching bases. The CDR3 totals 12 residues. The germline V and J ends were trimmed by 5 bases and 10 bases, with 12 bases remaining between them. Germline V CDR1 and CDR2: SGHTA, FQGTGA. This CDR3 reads CASSVGVGEQFF. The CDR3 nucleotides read TGTGCCAGCAGCGTAGGGGTAGGGGAGCAGTTCTTC.

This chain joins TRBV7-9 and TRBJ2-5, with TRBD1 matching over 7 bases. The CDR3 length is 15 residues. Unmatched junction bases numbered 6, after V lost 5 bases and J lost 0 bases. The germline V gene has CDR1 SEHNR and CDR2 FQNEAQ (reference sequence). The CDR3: CASSRAGTDQETQYF. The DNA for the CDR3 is TGTGCCAGCAGCAGAGCCGGGACAGACCAAGAGACCCAGTACTTC.

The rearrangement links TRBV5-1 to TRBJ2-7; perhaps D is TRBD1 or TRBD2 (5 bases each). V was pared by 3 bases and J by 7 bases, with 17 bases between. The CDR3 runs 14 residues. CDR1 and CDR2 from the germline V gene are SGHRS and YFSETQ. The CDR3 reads CASSSGTAAREQYF. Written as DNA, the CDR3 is TGCGCCAGCAGCTCCGGGACGGCGGCGAGGGAGCAGTACTTC.